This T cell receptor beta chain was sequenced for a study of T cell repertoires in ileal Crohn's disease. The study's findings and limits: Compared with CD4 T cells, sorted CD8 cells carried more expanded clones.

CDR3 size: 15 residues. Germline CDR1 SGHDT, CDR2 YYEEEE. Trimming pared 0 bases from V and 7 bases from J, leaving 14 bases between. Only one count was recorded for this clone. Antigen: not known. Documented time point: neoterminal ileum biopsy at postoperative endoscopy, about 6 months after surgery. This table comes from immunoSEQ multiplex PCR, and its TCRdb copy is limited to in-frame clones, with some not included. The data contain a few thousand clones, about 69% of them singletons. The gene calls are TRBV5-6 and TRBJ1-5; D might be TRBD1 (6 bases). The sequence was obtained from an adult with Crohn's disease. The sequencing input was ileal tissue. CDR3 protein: CASSLGYQGQQPQHF. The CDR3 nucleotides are TGTGCCAGCAGCTTGGGCTACCAGGGACAACAGCCCCAGCATTTT.